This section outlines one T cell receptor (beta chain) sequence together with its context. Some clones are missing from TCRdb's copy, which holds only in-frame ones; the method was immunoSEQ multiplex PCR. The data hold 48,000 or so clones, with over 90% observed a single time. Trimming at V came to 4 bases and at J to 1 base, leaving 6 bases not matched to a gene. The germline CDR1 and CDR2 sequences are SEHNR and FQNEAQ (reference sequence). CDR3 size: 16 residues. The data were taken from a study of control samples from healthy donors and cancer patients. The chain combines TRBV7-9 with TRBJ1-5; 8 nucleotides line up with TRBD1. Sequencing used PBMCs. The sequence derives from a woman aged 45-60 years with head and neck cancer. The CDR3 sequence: CASSSQGANSNQPQHF. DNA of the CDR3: TGTGCCAGCAGCTCTCAGGGGGCTAACAGCAATCAGCCCCAGCATTTT.